Presented here are 3 T cell receptor beta chains from one specimen sequenced in a study of monozygotic twins with inflammatory bowel disease. Reprocessing the 5' RACE reads, TCRdb reports a single entry for every CDR3 protein and omits DNA. This sample's table has 300,000 to 400,000 distinct CDR3 sequences. Sequencing used blood. The receptor source for this set is a human donor with ulcerative colitis or Crohn's disease, or a healthy co-twin of an affected twin (not recorded which).

This chain uses TRBV12-3 or TRBV12-4 with TRBJ2-1; the TCRdb call, TRBD1, lacks DNA for checking. The CDR3 is 14 amino acids. The chain's CDR3 is CASSLTFGNNEQFF.

This chain connects TRBV29-1 to TRBJ2-5. Germline V gene sequence: CDR1 SQVTM, CDR2 ANQGSEA. The CDR3 has 13 residues. The CDR3 loop is CSVGPRTVETQYF.

The chain couples TRBV24-1 to TRBJ2-3. The germline gives CDR1 KGHDR, CDR2 SFDVKD. This CDR3 spans 15 amino acids. CDR3 sequence reads: CATQRSTGSGDTQYF.